One sample yielded the 32 T cell receptor beta chains listed below, sequenced in a study of response to subunit inactivated influenza vaccine. TCRdb called the RT-PCR reads again in MiXCR, with one record for every CDR3 protein. Of a few hundred thousand distinct CDR3 sequences detected, roughly 12% appear once; the ten largest clones hold approximately 11%. The same sample was also used in a study of T cells expressing NK-cell markers. That paper notes: TCR beta libraries carry UMIs added by 5'RACE template switching.

Sequencing was performed on PBMCs from blood, taken on the day of vaccination. These receptors all come from a man between 50 and 59 years old who received an inactivated influenza vaccine.

The chain is built from TRBV4-3 and TRBJ1-4; unclear D gene. CDR3 length: 15 residues. Germline lookup yields CDR1 LGHNA and CDR2 YSLEER. V shed 1 base and J shed 0 bases, with 6 bases lying between them. The CDR3 region is CASSQAPATNEKLFF. The CDR3 bases are TGCGCCAGCAGCCAAGCCCCGGCAACTAATGAAAAACTGTTTTTT.

This clonotype was counted a few times. This chain links TRBV9 with TRBJ1-4; tentative D call: TRBD1 (5 bases). The V and J ends lost 4 bases and 6 bases respectively, with 16 bases between them. Germline V gene data show CDR1 as SGDLS and CDR2 as YYNGEE. This CDR3 is built from 15 residues. The CDR3 here is CASSSQAGGDEKLFF. DNA for the CDR3: TGTGCCAGCAGCAGCCAGGCGGGAGGGGATGAAAAACTGTTTTTT.

This clonotype appeared a few times. The chain is built from TRBV20-1 and TRBJ2-7, with 9 positions matching TRBD1. The J segment lost 3 bases and the V segment lost 1 base, leaving 7 bases of the junction unmatched. CDR1 is DFQATT and CDR2 is SNEGSKA in the germline V gene (reference sequence). The CDR3 loop spans 15 amino acids. For the CDR3, the DNA is TGCAGTGCTAGAGTCCCGGGACAGGGAATCTACGAGCAGTACTTC. Encoded protein: CSARVPGQGIYEQYF.

In this sample, this clonotype turned up many times. The V call is TRBV7-2, the J call TRBJ1-3; D gene uncertain. Trimming cost V 2 bases and J 4 bases, with 9 bases left between them. Germline V CDR1 and CDR2: SGHTA, FQGNSA. This CDR3 region has 14 residues. DNA of the CDR3: TGTGCCAGCAGCTTAATTTCATACGGAAACACCATATATTTT. Protein product: CASSLISYGNTIYF.

In this sample, this clonotype turned up a few times. The chain joins TRBV30 to TRBJ1-5; D is possibly TRBD1 (6 bases). The CDR3 is 13 residues long. V lost 5 bases and J 0 bases, leaving 8 bases between the germline ends. Germline CDR1 reads GTSNPN; CDR2 reads SVGIG (reference sequence). The CDR3 here is CAWGRGSNQPQHF. The DNA of the CDR3 is TGTGCCTGGGGCAGGGGTAGCAATCAGCCCCAGCATTTT.

A few counts support this clonotype. J is TRBJ2-1 and V is TRBV20-1; D not resolved. Trimming cost V 2 bases and J 6 bases, with 11 bases left between them. Per germline, CDR1 DFQATT and CDR2 SNEGSKA (reference sequence). The CDR3 has 13 residues. Here the CDR3 DNA reads TGCAGTGCTAGATCCCTAACAATCAATGAGCAGTTCTTC. Its translation is CSARSLTINEQFF.

This clonotype was observed at least ten times. The CDR3 protein is CASSPIWTAYEQYF. CDR3 coding DNA: TGTGCCAGCAGCCCGATATGGACAGCATACGAGCAGTACTTC. The rearrangement uses TRBV7-8 and TRBJ2-7, with a tentative D call TRBD1 (6 bases). The germline V gene has CDR1 SGHVS and CDR2 FQNEAQ. The V gene lost 5 bases and the J gene lost 4 bases, with 15 bases spanning the gap. The CDR3 runs to 14 residues.

The chain combines TRBV29-1 with TRBJ2-7; TRBD1 matches at 7 bases. Germline CDR1 is SQVTM and CDR2 is ANQGSEA. The CDR3 runs 12 residues. Trimming cost V 6 bases and J 5 bases; bases outside gene matches: 7. The CDR3 spells CSVTGQRDEQYF. The CDR3 coding sequence is TGCAGCGTAACGGGACAGAGAGACGAGCAGTACTTC.

The chain uses TRBV5-1 and TRBJ2-7, with unresolved D. The CDR3 runs 14 residues. CDR1 is SGHRS, CDR2 YFSETQ, per germline. The ends were cut back, 5 bases at V and 0 bases at J, with 12 bases in the middle. In DNA, the CDR3 is TGCGCCAGCAGTGTGCGGCCGTCCTCCTACGAGCAGTACTTC. Translated: CASSVRPSSYEQYF.

The genes are TRBV6-1 and TRBJ2-1; TRBD1 might be the D (6 bases). This CDR3 has 14 amino acids. CDR1 is MNHNS, CDR2 SASEGT, per germline. V shed 7 bases and J shed 7 bases, with 17 bases lying between them. The CDR3 sequence is CASKRNRVENEQFF. The CDR3 DNA follows: TGTGCCAGCAAGCGGAACAGGGTGGAAAATGAGCAGTTCTTC.

This clonotype appeared a few times. The chain uses TRBV28 and TRBJ2-3; TRBD2 agrees at 8 bases. Germline assignment: CDR1 MDHEN and CDR2 SYDVKM. V shed 2 bases and J 4 bases; nucleotides not matched to a gene: 8. The CDR3 runs to 16 residues. The CDR3 DNA follows: TGTGCCAGCAGTTTAACACCGGGAGGGCCATCAGATACGCAGTATTTT. It translates to CASSLTPGGPSDTQYF.

The table lists this clonotype with a few counts. The V call is TRBV12-3 or TRBV12-4, the J call TRBJ2-3; TRBD2 agrees at 14 bases. Trimming cost V 5 bases and J 3 bases; bases outside gene matches: 7. The CDR3 spans 17 residues. CDR3 DNA sequence: TGTGCCAGCAGTCCGGGACTAGCGGGGGTTTGGACAGATACGCAGTATTTT. This encodes CASSPGLAGVWTDTQYF.

The chain couples TRBV5-1 to TRBJ1-3; TRBD1 might be the D (5 bases). Germline loops: CDR1 SGHRS, CDR2 YFSETQ. This CDR3 is 14 amino acids long. V lost 5 bases and J lost 4, with 13 bases in between. Here the CDR3 DNA reads TGCGCCAGCAGACAATCAGGGCCCGGAAACACCATATATTTT. Translating gives CASRQSGPGNTIYF.

The V gene is TRBV5-6, the J gene TRBJ2-1; D could derive from TRBD1 or TRBD2 (6 bases each). The CDR3 covers 17 residues. V lost 5 bases and J lost 8, with 26 bases in between. Germline-derived CDR1 and CDR2 are SGHDT and YYEEEE. The DNA of the CDR3 is TGTGCCAGCAGACAGGTGGGCGGGGACACCCGCTGGGATGAGCAGTTCTTC. Its translation is CASRQVGGDTRWDEQFF.

The chain recombines TRBV5-1 with TRBJ1-1, with D maybe TRBD1 (6 bases). From germline, CDR1 is SGHRS and CDR2 YFSETQ. Deletions cut 0 bases from V and 7 bases from J, with 10 bases between. The length of the CDR3 is 13 residues. CDR3 protein: CASSLGTANEAFF. The CDR3 nucleotides read TGCGCCAGCAGCTTGGGGACAGCTAATGAAGCTTTCTTT.

The chain couples TRBV10-3 to TRBJ2-7; D gene ambiguous. The germline CDR1 and CDR2 sequences are ENHRY and SYGVKD. The V end lost 4 bases, the J end lost 4 bases, and 8 bases lay between the germline ends. The CDR3 has 12 residues. The CDR3 is CAISGVGYEQYF. CDR3 in DNA: TGTGCCATCAGTGGCGTCGGGTACGAGCAGTACTTC.

This clonotype was recorded a few times. V gene TRBV10-2 combines with J gene TRBJ2-7; 10 nucleotides line up with TRBD1. This CDR3 contains 15 residues. V lost 2 bases and J lost 5; bases outside the gene matches: 6. Germline CDR1 and CDR2: WSHSY and SAAADI. The CDR3 DNA reads TGCGCCAGCAGTGAGCCGGACAGGGGGTTCAACGAGCAGTACTTC. Its protein product is CASSEPDRGFNEQYF.

In this sample, this clonotype turned up many times. The chain carries TRBV4-1 and TRBJ1-1, with D perhaps TRBD1 (5 bases). Trimming left V 6 bases short and J 5 bases short, with 10 bases between. Germline V gene sequence: CDR1 MGHRA, CDR2 YSYEKL. The CDR3 extends over 12 amino acids. The CDR3 sequence: CASRGQGTEAFF. The CDR3 region has the DNA TGCGCCAGCAGGGGCCAGGGAACTGAAGCTTTCTTT.

The V and J genes are TRBV6-5 and TRBJ1-6; the D gene is possibly TRBD1 (5 bases). Trimming removed 0 bases from V and 10 bases from J, with 7 bases in between. There are 13 residues in the CDR3. Per the germline V gene, CDR1 is MNHEY and CDR2 is SVGAGI. The CDR3 DNA follows: TGTGCCAGCAGTTACTCGGGGGAATCACCCCTCCACTTT. It encodes CASSYSGESPLHF.

This clonotype was picked up a small number of times. The chain recombines TRBV6-5 with TRBJ2-2, with TRBD1 identical over 9 bases. This CDR3 spans 18 amino acids. Trimming removed 2 bases from V and 6 bases from J; junction bases left unmatched: 13. Germline V gives CDR1 MNHEY, CDR2 SVGAGI. CDR3: CASSYAYRGLVYSGELFF. As DNA, the CDR3 is TGTGCCAGCAGTTACGCCTACAGGGGGCTTGTATATTCCGGGGAGCTGTTTTTT.

Here the CDR3 DNA reads TGTGCCAGCTCACTACAGCGGGAGGGAAACGAGCAGTACTTC. This sequence encodes CASSLQREGNEQYF. The rearrangement uses TRBV18 and TRBJ2-7; 10 bases align to TRBD2. V lost 4 bases to trimming and J lost 5 bases; unmatched junction nucleotides: 5. Per the germline V gene, CDR1 is KGHSH and CDR2 is LQKENI. This CDR3 contains 14 residues.

This chain uses TRBV6-1 with TRBJ2-1; 7 nucleotides align to TRBD2. V was pared by 5 bases and J by 1 base, with 8 bases of the junction left unmatched. Germline CDR1 is MNHNS and CDR2 is SASEGT. This CDR3 comprises 16 residues. Here the CDR3 DNA reads TGTGCCAGCAGTCCGCGTTCGGGAGGTTCCTACAATGAGCAGTTCTTC. Its protein product is CASSPRSGGSYNEQFF.

This clonotype was counted ten times or more. The V and J genes are TRBV28 and TRBJ2-5; a weak D match, TRBD1 (5 bases). The V gene's germline CDR1 is MDHEN and CDR2 SYDVKM. Trimming cost V 2 bases and J 5 bases, with 18 bases left between them. This CDR3 has 16 amino acids. In nucleotides, the CDR3 is TGTGCCAGCAGTTTAAGGATGACAGCCCTCTGGGAGACCCAGTACTTC. It translates to CASSLRMTALWETQYF.

This chain uses TRBV29-1 with TRBJ2-1; no clear D. Germline lookup yields CDR1 SQVTM and CDR2 ANQGSEA. Trimming took off 5 bases at V and 9 bases at J, with 8 bases between the two ends. This CDR3 is 10 amino acids long. CDR3 DNA sequence: TGCAGCGTTCGGGTTGGTGAGCAGTTCTTC. The encoded protein is CSVRVGEQFF.

The gene calls are TRBV7-9 and TRBJ2-3; TRBD2 aligns across 12 bases. The length of the CDR3 is 16 residues. Germline V gives CDR1 SEHNR, CDR2 FQNEAQ (reference sequence). V dropped 5 bases and J dropped 3; count of bases not matched to a gene: 6. CDR3 sequence (DNA): TGTGCCAGCAGCGTAAGACTAGCGGGGGAGACAGATACGCAGTATTTT. Protein sequence: CASSVRLAGETDTQYF.

This clonotype has just a few counts. The chain couples TRBV4-2 to TRBJ1-4, with TRBD1 matching over 7 bases. The CDR3 is 16 amino acids. Losses at the gene ends were 3 bases for V and 12 bases for J; bases not matched to a gene: 16. The germline gives CDR1 LGHNA, CDR2 YNFKEQ. CDR3 nucleotide sequence: TGTGCCAGCAGCCACCCCGGACAGGACAACCGGGAGGAACTGTTTTTT. Its protein is CASSHPGQDNREELFF.

In this sample, this clonotype turned up once. The gene calls are TRBV2 and TRBJ1-6, with D uncertain. Germline CDR1 SNHLY, CDR2 FYNNEI. The CDR3 runs to 13 residues. V dropped 5 bases and J dropped 7 bases, with 9 bases sitting between them. Here the CDR3 DNA reads TGTGCCAGCAGTCCGGATCCAAATTCACCCCTCCACTTT. Protein sequence: CASSPDPNSPLHF.

V is TRBV7-6 and J is TRBJ2-7, with 10 bases fitting TRBD1. Trimming removed 1 base from V and 2 bases from J; junction bases left unmatched: 5. In germline, CDR1 is SGHVS, CDR2 FNYEAQ. CDR3 length equals 16 residues. CDR3 protein: CASSLVPGQGTYEQYF. The CDR3 nucleotides are TGTGCCAGCAGCTTAGTTCCGGGACAGGGGACCTACGAGCAGTACTTC.

This clonotype occurred once. This chain links TRBV20-1 with TRBJ2-3; D unclear. The germline V gene encodes CDR1 DFQATT and CDR2 SNEGSKA (reference sequence). With 0 bases removed from V and 0 bases from J, the gap between germline ends came to 7 bases. The CDR3 runs 14 residues. CDR3 DNA sequence: TGCAGTGCTAGAGAGCCGATGAGCACAGATACGCAGTATTTT. This encodes CSAREPMSTDTQYF.

This clonotype occurred a few times. This sequence joins TRBV4-2 and TRBJ2-7, with unresolved D. V was trimmed by 3 bases and J by 1 base, leaving 19 bases between them. In germline, CDR1 is LGHNA, CDR2 YNFKEQ. The CDR3 runs to 17 residues. DNA for the CDR3: TGTGCCAGCAGCCAGGTCCCCCGCAACCTATTGTCCTACGAGCAGTACTTC. Protein sequence: CASSQVPRNLLSYEQYF.

The gene calls are TRBV15 and TRBJ2-1; unclear D gene. CDR1 is LNHNV and CDR2 is YYDKDF in the germline V gene (reference sequence). The CDR3 is made up of 15 amino acids. V lost 2 bases and J 0 bases, leaving 8 bases between the germline ends. DNA for the CDR3: TGTGCCACCAGCAGATCCCGCAACTCCTACAATGAGCAGTTCTTC. This encodes CATSRSRNSYNEQFF.

In its sample, this clonotype was seen a few times. V usage is TRBV5-1 and J usage is TRBJ2-7, with 7 bases fitting TRBD1. This CDR3 has 14 amino acids. V trimming: 0 bases; J trimming: 4 bases; junction bases outside the gene matches: 4. Germline V gene sequence: CDR1 SGHRS, CDR2 YFSETQ. This CDR3 reads CASSLETGAYEQYF. Written as DNA, the CDR3 is TGCGCCAGCAGCTTGGAAACAGGGGCTTACGAGCAGTACTTC.